This T cell receptor (beta chain) was sequenced for a study of cytomegalovirus exposure and HLA in healthy donors (dated by TCRdb to about 2017). General notes on the study: According to an earlier analysis of a few hundred of the donors, about 170 million T cells yielded roughly 100 million unique TCR beta sequences and more than 250 Gb of sequence data. The later analysis used no new phenotypic data to find candidate immune exposures, relying instead on TCR beta sequences and their occurrence across donors. Typing coverage varied by locus: roughly 629-630 donors for A, B, C, DRB1 and DQB1; about 520 for DQA1; over 600 for DPA1; approximately 470 for DPB1. About 310 gigabases of sequencing data and around 87 million unique TCR sequences were included in an early release covering 500 to 750 HLA-typed donors. Besides the first cohort of 666 subjects, a separate validation cohort made up of 120 or so different subjects was used. Using immunosequencing, the study profiled T cell repertoires from 640 or so subjects and related those repertoires to cytomegalovirus serostatus. A later genetic analysis used genome-wide SNP genotypes for about 55% of the 666 donors, treating that subset as a discovery cohort. Class I and class II HLA loci were covered by the typing at four-digit resolution. Every repertoire in the discovery cohort had been generated on one and the same sequencing platform. An earlier analysis of around 580 of the donors used high-throughput TCR beta sequencing to judge whether each TCR beta V gene segment behaved as functional or pseudogenic. To predict cytomegalovirus infection status, the study combined high-throughput TCR immunosequencing, statistical association of individual TCRs with disease status, and machine learning. The genetic ancestry cluster associated with self-reported Caucasian donors included roughly 84% of the roughly 400 genotyped donors. In a later analysis, previously published TCR beta repertoires from about 670 donors were re-analyzed and high-resolution HLA genotyping was added so that TCR occurrence patterns could be studied. The study aimed to test whether cataloging public T cell receptors could reveal signatures of past pathogen exposure. About 5 DR-DQ haplotypes were handled as single units for association and clustering, since linkage in the cohort was strong. Among over 350 genotyped donors of the cohort, an average of approximately 240,000 unique TCR beta nucleotide sequences were sequenced per donor, roughly 20% of them non-productive. Donor age, sex, ethnicity and CMV serostatus were compiled together with the repertoire data.

This clone was detected once. Its antigen has not been determined. The record has no base qualities; no much larger clone is one base away. Receptors were amplified or captured by the immunoSEQ multiplex PCR assay. The multiplex PCR relied on a mix of 60 forward primers for TCR Vbeta segments and 13 reverse primers for TCR Jbeta segments. The CDR3 region of rearranged TCR beta genes was amplified from genomic DNA by a multiplex PCR assay. Amplified TCR beta libraries were sequenced as 87-base-pair reads on the Illumina HiSeq System. For the original study's pipeline: A later analysis counted tens of millions of unique TCR beta chains across the roughly 700 repertoires, and around 12 million of these chains were shared by at least two donors. Raw reads were error-corrected and collapsed into unique sequences with a nearest-neighbor algorithm that merged closely related sequences to remove PCR and sequencing errors. Alignment of CDR3 sequences to IMGT reference sequences was used to assign V, D and J gene segments. For a sequence to be retained, a match of at least six nucleotides was required to both a V gene segment and a J gene segment. A rearrangement counted as productive if the CDR3 had no stop codons and remained in frame with V and J, and every other rearrangement counted as non-productive. CDR3 was defined by IMGT convention, running from the second conserved V-encoded cysteine to the conserved J-encoded phenylalanine. Sequences without an unambiguous match to a single V gene segment were excluded from the earlier analysis of 450 to 650 of the donors. An earlier analysis of 587 of the donors classified V segments as functional when productive rearrangements were above 56.7% and as segregating when the standard deviation between donors was above 5%. A statistical classification framework was built for diagnosing cytomegalovirus status from the catalog of TCR beta chain sequences. In a later analysis, V and J genes were assigned by comparing TCR nucleotide sequences against IMGT/GENE-DB human TR gene sequences. In a later analysis, CDR3 sequences and most-parsimonious VDJ recombination scenarios were assigned using the TCRdist pipeline. A later analysis defined each TCR beta chain by its CDR3 amino acid sequence plus V-gene family, and excluded reads lacking a unique V-gene family. As a way to deal with suspected cross-contamination and a sequencing artifact, a later analysis dropped hundreds of nucleotide sequences that were highly shared and had low generation probability. A later analysis calculated a clonal expansion index for each public chain from normalized within-repertoire ranks of inferred template counts. Generation probabilities in a later analysis came from a VDJ recombination model fitted to out-of-frame rearrangements, and those results were checked against IGoR. In a later analysis, hypergeometric tests were used to score TCR-TCR, TCR-HLA and TCR-CMV co-occurrence, with a repertoire-size bias correction applied to TCR pairs. False discovery rates were estimated in a later analysis by permuting HLA or CMV assignments 20 times. A later analysis grouped co-occurring TCRs with DBSCAN, adding TCRdist sequence similarity when clustering within HLA-allele-positive subsets. Repertoires with fewer than 30,000 or more than 120,000 public chains, plus five repertoires with anomalous nucleotide sharing, were excluded from co-occurrence clustering. TCRdb retrieved this table from immuneACCESS and kept in-frame rearrangements only. Not all clones are present; in checked studies, unresolved V genes account for under half, and no reason is known for the remainder. V, J and clone size are taken as reported in that table, and D and trimming were inferred from the DNA itself. The sample contains about 190,000 clones, 80% to 85% of them found a single time. In total, the top ten clones hold under 2.5% of the sample.

Paper-wide results and their limitations: The sequencing pipeline was judged likely to have produced a cluster of highly shared sequence variants as a technical artifact. The 87-base-pair reads could not distinguish some IMGT-functional V segments, including TRBV6-2 and TRBV6-3, so those segments were excluded. Several of the top co-occurrence clusters appeared to be linked to parvovirus B19, influenza, CMV and Epstein-Barr virus, according to a later analysis. Specific HLA alleles were associated with 16,951 TCR beta sequences at a false discovery rate of 0.05 in a later analysis. Because counts were too low, seventeen rarely observed V segments, including chromosome 9 orphons, were left out of the earlier analysis of some 600 of the donors. The presence/absence analyses assumed that sequencing depth was roughly uniform across donors, and that assumption may not be true. It was suggested by the authors that the approach could potentially be generalized to other disease states and immunological phenotypes. Correlated functional status among segregating V segments might reflect linkage disequilibrium, but an unknown experimental factor could not be ruled out. A later genetic analysis associated a missense DCLRE1C variant with V-gene and J-gene trimming of TCR beta chains, and an independent cohort replicated the association. CMV serostatus was the only immune exposure information available for the cohort. In a later analysis, TCR association rates were found to vary across HLA loci, with the most associated TCRs seen for DRB1 alleles and the fewest for HLA-C alleles. Most CMV-associated TCR beta chains appeared to be HLA-restricted in a later analysis, and the HLA associations seemed to be driven largely by CMV exposure. Most TCR sequences were observed very rarely across donors, whereas some public TCRs were present in many individuals. The classifier was reported to diagnose cytomegalovirus status with high specificity and sensitivity in both the original cohort and the validation cohort. In the study, around 150 TCR beta chains were listed as associated with cytomegalovirus. In an earlier analysis of roughly 560 of the donors, most TCR beta V segments were observed in productive rearrangements about 87% or about 30% of the time, broadly matching IMGT annotations. Strong co-occurrence of HLA alleles, especially DR and DQ, made assigning TCR associations to individual alleles difficult. In a later analysis, HLA-associated TCR beta chains were found to be more clonally expanded and to have lower generation probabilities than equally common non-associated chains. In a later genetic analysis, fewer N-insertions in productive TCRs were reported among donors in an Asian-associated ancestry cluster than the roughly 700-donor mean. A few of the identified cytomegalovirus-associated TCR beta chains were confirmed in vitro to be specific for cytomegalovirus antigens. In this cohort, only TCR beta chains were sequenced, and detectable features were limited by the absence of alpha or paired-chain data. A further reported finding was that TCR beta sequences accurately predicted the HLA-A and HLA-B alleles for most subjects in the first cohort. Because HLA typing was unavailable for some donors at each locus, only the typed subset was used in association tests.

CDR1 is given as SEHNR and CDR2 as FQNEAQ, both from the germline V gene (reference sequence). V trim: 1 base; J trim: 10 bases; unmatched bases: 1. Inclusive of the bounding cysteine and phenylalanine, the CDR3 is 12 residues long. Only CDR3 DNA remains: 36 bases, in frame from the first base. In total, just over 650 healthy bone marrow donors made up the cohort. At the time of sampling, every cohort member was nominally healthy, though immune exposures that went unrecorded were likely present. The donor tested CMV seronegative, placing the donor among the approximately 360 seronegative members of the cohort. Each donor provided a peripheral blood sample, and peripheral blood mononuclear cells were used for TCR beta sequencing. The Qiagen DNeasy Blood Extraction Kit was used to extract genomic DNA from the blood cell samples.

Specimen: PBMCs. This clonotype was obtained from a woman aged 25 to 45 in good health and CMV-seronegative. This receptor chain uses TRBV7-9 and TRBJ2-1; TRBD1 agrees with 7 junctional bases. Here the CDR3 is given as CASSLEGQEQFF. In nucleotides, the sequence is TGTGCCAGCAGCTTAGAGGGACAGGAGCAGTTCTTC.